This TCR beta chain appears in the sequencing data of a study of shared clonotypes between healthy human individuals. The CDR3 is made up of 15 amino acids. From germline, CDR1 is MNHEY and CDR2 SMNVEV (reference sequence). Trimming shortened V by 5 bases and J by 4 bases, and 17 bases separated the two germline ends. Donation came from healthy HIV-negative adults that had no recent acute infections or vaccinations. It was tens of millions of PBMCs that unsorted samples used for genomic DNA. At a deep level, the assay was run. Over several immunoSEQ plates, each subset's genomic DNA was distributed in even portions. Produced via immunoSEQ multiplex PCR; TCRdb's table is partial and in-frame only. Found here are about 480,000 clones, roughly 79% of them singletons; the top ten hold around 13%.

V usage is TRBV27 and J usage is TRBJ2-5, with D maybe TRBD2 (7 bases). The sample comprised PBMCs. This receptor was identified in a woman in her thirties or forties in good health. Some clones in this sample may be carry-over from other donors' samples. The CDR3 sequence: CASSTARGGGETQYF. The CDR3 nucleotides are TGTGCCAGCAGTACCGCTAGGGGGGGAGGAGAGACCCAGTACTTC.